This entry is about one T cell receptor beta chain. In germline, CDR1 is SGHRS, CDR2 YFSETQ. V lost 4 bases, J lost 8 bases, and 15 bases lay in between. CDR3 length equals 13 residues. This specimen comes from a study of blood T cell repertoires in COVID-19. The wider study: COVID-19 samples from acute and convalescent phases originated in the United States, Italy and Spain. Sources were T cells, B-cell-depleted T cells, or PBMCs; the material itself was cDNA or gDNA.

Clones were read by immunoSEQ multiplex PCR, and TCRdb kept only the in-frame ones, dropping some. The sample yields around 470,000 clones, 89% seen once. The receptor's source is a man aged 18 to 30 with COVID-19, enrolled during active disease. Input material: peripheral blood. The J gene is TRBJ1-2, the V gene TRBV5-1; possibly TRBD1 for D (5 bases). CDR3 sequence reads: CASSMGATDGYTF. In nucleotides, the CDR3 is TGCGCCAGCAGCATGGGAGCGACAGACGGCTACACCTTC.